These T cell receptor beta chains were read from a single sample in a study of blood T cell repertoires in COVID-19. Repertoires were generated with immunoSEQ multiplex PCR, while TCRdb's copy carries only in-frame clones and drops some. The sample has under 250,000 clones, 82% seen once. The sequenced sample was PBMCs or T cells enriched from blood (not recorded which). These receptors came from a woman aged 55-69 years who had recovered from COVID-19. The CDR3 runs from the conserved cysteine through the conserved F or W. Fields, in order: V gene, J gene, D gene, clone size, CDR3 DNA, CDR3 protein. A D gene is named only where the DNA matches it firmly. Rows give clone size only sometimes, using once, few, many, or a class for an expanded clone.

>TRBV11-2|TRBJ1-1|TRBD1|-
TGTGCCAGCAGCTGGACAGGGAGATCGACTGAAGCTTTCTTT
CASSWTGRSTEAFF
>TRBV4-1|TRBJ2-1|-|-
TGCGCCAGCAGCCAAGTTCCCCAACATGTTGAGTGGAGGGGCTACAATGAGCAGTTCTTC
CASSQVPQHVEWRGYNEQFF
>TRBV6-5|TRBJ1-2|-|-
TGTGCCAGCACCCCGGGACGGGACACCCACTATGGCTACACCTTC
CASTPGRDTHYGYTF
>TRBV24-1|TRBJ1-2|TRBD1|-
TGTGCCACCAGTGCCCGCGGACAGGGAGACACCTTC
CATSARGQGDTF
>TRBV1|TRBJ2-7|-|-
TGCACCAGCAGCCAAGGGACTAGCGGGAGGACGCACTACGAGCAGTACTTC
CTSSQGTSGRTHYEQYF
>TRBV3-1/TRBV3-2|TRBJ1-5|-|-
TGTGCCAGCAGACTGGGAGATCAGCCCCAGCATTTT
CASRLGDQPQHF
>TRBV3-1/TRBV3-2|TRBJ1-4|TRBD1|-
TGTGCCAGCAGCCCAGGGGGAACTGAAAAACTGTTTTTT
CASSPGGTEKLFF
>TRBV6-5|TRBJ2-7|TRBD1|-
TGTGCCAGCAGTATGGGACAGGTATCCTACGAGCAGTACTTC
CASSMGQVSYEQYF
>TRBV14|TRBJ2-5|TRBD2|-
TGTGCCAGCAGCCTACTAGCGGGAGGAGTAGAGACCCAGTACTTC
CASSLLAGGVETQYF
>TRBV5-1|TRBJ2-3|TRBD2|-
TGCGCCAGCAGCTTGTGGGGTAGCGGGGGGGCAGATACGCAGTATTTT
CASSLWGSGGADTQYF
>TRBV12-5|TRBJ2-1|-|-
TGTGCTAGTGGTTTGGTCAGCTCCTACAATGAGCAGTTCTTC
CASGLVSSYNEQFF
>TRBV19|TRBJ2-3|-|-
TGTGCCAGCCGTTTATTGGGAGAGGGAGCAGATACGCAGTATTTT
CASRLLGEGADTQYF
>TRBV7-9|TRBJ1-1|-|-
TGTGCCAGCAGCTTTAATCTCAGGAACACTGAAGCTTTCTTT
CASSFNLRNTEAFF
>TRBV29-1|TRBJ1-1|-|-
TGCAGCGTTGGGGCCGGGGGGATTACTGAAGCTTTCTTT
CSVGAGGITEAFF
>TRBV7-8|TRBJ2-3|TRBD2|-
TGTGCCAGCAGCCCACGGACCTATCGCGGGGGGACAGATACGCAGTATTTT
CASSPRTYRGGTDTQYF
>TRBV21-1|TRBJ1-5|-|-
TGTGCCAGCATCCAAAAGGGACAGGATAGCAATCAGCCCCAGCATTTT
CASIQKGQDSNQPQHF
>TRBV3-1/TRBV3-2|TRBJ1-4|-|-
TGTGCCAGCAGCCTACCGGACAGTAGGGGCACTAATGAAAAACTGTTTTTT
CASSLPDSRGTNEKLFF
>TRBV7-2|TRBJ1-5|-|-
TGTGCCAGCAGCCGCTCGGCAGGGGGCAATCAGCCCCAGCATTTT
CASSRSAGGNQPQHF
>TRBV25-1|TRBJ1-5|-|-
TGTGCCAGCAGTCCCTCCTACGGCACGGCTAGGAATCAGCCCCAGCATTTT
CASSPSYGTARNQPQHF
>TRBV7-9|TRBJ2-7|-|-
TGTGCCAGCAGCTCTAGCCTGGAGCAGTACTTC
CASSSSLEQYF
>TRBV7-7|TRBJ2-2|-|once
TGTGCCAGCAGCTTCCTAGCCACCGGGGAGCTGTTTTTT
CASSFLATGELFF
>TRBV9|TRBJ1-6|-|-
TGTGCCAGCAGCACCTCACAGGGTCTTGGTTCACCCCTCCACTTT
CASSTSQGLGSPLHF
>TRBV18|TRBJ2-7|-|few
TGTGCCAGCTCACCGGAGGTGGACGGCGAGCAGTACTTC
CASSPEVDGEQYF
>TRBV2|TRBJ1-3|-|-
TGTGCCAGCAGGGCAGGGGCGAGCTCTGGAAACACCATATATTTT
CASRAGASSGNTIYF
>TRBV14|TRBJ2-7|TRBD1|-
TGTGCCAGCAGCCAAATGACCGGGACAGGGTCCTACGAGCAGTACTTC
CASSQMTGTGSYEQYF
>TRBV7-2|TRBJ1-4|TRBD1|-
TGTGCCAGCAGCGTCGGACAGGGCGATGAAAAACTGTTTTTT
CASSVGQGDEKLFF
>TRBV7-8|TRBJ2-3|TRBD2|-
TGTGCCAGCAGCCCGGGACTAGCGGGAGTAGATACGCAGTATTTT
CASSPGLAGVDTQYF
>TRBV7-2|TRBJ2-5|TRBD2|-
TGTGCCAGCAGCTTAAGGGCCAGCGGGGGGGGAGAGACCCAGTACTTC
CASSLRASGGGETQYF
>TRBV7-2|TRBJ2-3|TRBD2|-
TGTGCCAGCAGCCTAGCGGGGGGGCCCACAGATACGCAGTATTTT
CASSLAGGPTDTQYF
>TRBV11-2|TRBJ1-3|-|-
TGTGCCAGCAGCCGGGGGGGGAGTACTGGAAACACCATATATTTT
CASSRGGSTGNTIYF
>TRBV4-2|TRBJ2-6|-|-
TGTGCCAGCAGCGACAGCTCTGGGGCCAACGTCCTGACTTTC
CASSDSSGANVLTF
>TRBV3-1/TRBV3-2|TRBJ1-5|TRBD1|few
TGTGCCAGCAGCCCGGGACAGCGCAATCAGCCCCAGCATTTT
CASSPGQRNQPQHF
>TRBV2|TRBJ1-1|TRBD1|-
TGTGCCAGCGGGGGACAGGGGGCCGCTGAAGCTTTCTTT
CASGGQGAAEAFF